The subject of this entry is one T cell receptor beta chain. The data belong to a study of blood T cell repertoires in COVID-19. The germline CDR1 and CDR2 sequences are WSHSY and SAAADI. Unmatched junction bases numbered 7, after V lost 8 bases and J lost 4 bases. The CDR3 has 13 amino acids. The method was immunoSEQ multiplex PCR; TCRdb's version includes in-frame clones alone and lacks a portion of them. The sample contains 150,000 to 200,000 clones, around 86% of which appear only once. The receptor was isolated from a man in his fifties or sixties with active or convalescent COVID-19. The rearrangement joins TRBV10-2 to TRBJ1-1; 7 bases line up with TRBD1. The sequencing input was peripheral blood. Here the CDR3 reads CASSEAGGTEAFF. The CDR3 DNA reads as TGCGCCAGCTCGGAGGCAGGGGGCACTGAAGCTTTCTTT.